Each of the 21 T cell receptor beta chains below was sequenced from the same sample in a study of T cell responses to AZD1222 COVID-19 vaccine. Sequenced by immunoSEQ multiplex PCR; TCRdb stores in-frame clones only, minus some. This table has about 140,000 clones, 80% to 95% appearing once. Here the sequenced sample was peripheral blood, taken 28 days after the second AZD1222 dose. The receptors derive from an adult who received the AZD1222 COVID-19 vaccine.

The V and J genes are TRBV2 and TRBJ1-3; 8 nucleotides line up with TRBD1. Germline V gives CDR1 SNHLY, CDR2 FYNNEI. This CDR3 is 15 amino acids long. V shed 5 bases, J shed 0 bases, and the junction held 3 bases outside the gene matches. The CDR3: CASSPTGGSGNTIYF. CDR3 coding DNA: TGTGCCAGCAGTCCAACAGGGGGCTCTGGAAACACCATATATTTT.

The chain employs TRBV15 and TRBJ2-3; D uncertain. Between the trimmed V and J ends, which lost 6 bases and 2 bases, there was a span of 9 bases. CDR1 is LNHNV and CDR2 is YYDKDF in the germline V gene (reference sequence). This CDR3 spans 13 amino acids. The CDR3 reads CATSTGNTDTQYF. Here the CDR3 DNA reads TGTGCCACCAGTACCGGAAACACAGATACGCAGTATTTT.

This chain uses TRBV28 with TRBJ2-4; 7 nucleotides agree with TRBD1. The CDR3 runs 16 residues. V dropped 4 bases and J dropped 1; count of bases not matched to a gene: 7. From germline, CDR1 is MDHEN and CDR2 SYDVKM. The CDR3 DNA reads TGTGCCAGCAGTTCCACCGCGACAGGGGCCAAAAACATTCAGTACTTC. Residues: CASSSTATGAKNIQYF.

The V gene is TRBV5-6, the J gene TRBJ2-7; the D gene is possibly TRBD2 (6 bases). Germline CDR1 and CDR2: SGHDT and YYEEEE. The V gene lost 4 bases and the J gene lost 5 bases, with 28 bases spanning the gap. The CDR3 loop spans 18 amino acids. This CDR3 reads CASSPGGFVIRDIDEQYF. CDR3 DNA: TGTGCCAGCAGCCCTGGAGGGTTCGTCATACGGGATATCGACGAGCAGTACTTC. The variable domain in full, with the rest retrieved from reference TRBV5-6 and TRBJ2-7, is DAGVTQSPTHLIKTRGQQVTLRCSPKSGHDTVSWYQQALGQGPQFIFQYYEEEERQRGNFPDRFSGHQFPNYSSELNVNALLLGDSALYLCASSPGGFVIRDIDEQYFGPGTRLTVT.

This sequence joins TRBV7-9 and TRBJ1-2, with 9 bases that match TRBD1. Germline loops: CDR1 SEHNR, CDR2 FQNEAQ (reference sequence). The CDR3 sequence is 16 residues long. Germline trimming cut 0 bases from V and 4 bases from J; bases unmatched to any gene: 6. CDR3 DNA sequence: TGTGCCAGCAGCTTAGCGGCGGGACAGGGCCGCTATGGCTACACCTTC. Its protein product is CASSLAAGQGRYGYTF. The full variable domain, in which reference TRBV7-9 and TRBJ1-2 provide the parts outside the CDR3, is DTGVSQNPRHKITKRGQNVTFRCDPISEHNRLYWYRQTLGQGPEFLTYFQNEAQLEKSRLLSDRFSAERPKGSFSTLEIQRTEQGDSAMYLCASSLAAGQGRYGYTFGSGTRLTVV.

Here the CDR3 DNA reads TGTGCCAGCAGTTTCAGGGTCGCGGGAAACACCATATATTTT. Residues: CASSFRVAGNTIYF. V gene TRBV28 combines with J gene TRBJ1-3; TRBD1 might be the D (5 bases). This CDR3 contains 14 residues. The V end lost 3 bases, the J end lost 4 bases, and 10 bases lay between the germline ends. Germline V CDR1 and CDR2: MDHEN, SYDVKM.

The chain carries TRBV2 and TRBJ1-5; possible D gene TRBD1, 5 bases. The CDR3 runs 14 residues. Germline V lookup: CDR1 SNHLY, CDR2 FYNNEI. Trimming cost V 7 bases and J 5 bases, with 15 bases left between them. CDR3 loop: CASTPLGLDQPQHF. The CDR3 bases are TGTGCCAGCACCCCTTTGGGGCTGGATCAGCCCCAGCATTTT.

The CDR3 DNA reads as TGTGCCAGCTCACCAGGGGGTTGGGACAGCCCACAAAACATTCAGTACTTC. Encoded protein: CASSPGGWDSPQNIQYF. The chain employs TRBV18 and TRBJ2-4; TRBD1 aligns across 7 bases. J lost 5 bases, V lost 2 bases, and 12 bases had no gene match. CDR1 KGHSH and CDR2 LQKENI come from the germline V gene. This CDR3 spans 17 amino acids.

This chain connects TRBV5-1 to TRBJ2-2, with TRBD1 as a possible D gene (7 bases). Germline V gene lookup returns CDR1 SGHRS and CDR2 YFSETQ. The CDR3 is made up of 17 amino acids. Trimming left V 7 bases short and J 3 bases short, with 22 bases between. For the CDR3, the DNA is TGCGCCAGCTGCGTGTTGGGAGCAGGGGGGTACACCGGGGAGCTGTTTTTT. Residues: CASCVLGAGGYTGELFF. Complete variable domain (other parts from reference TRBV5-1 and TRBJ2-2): KAGVTQTPRYLIKTRGQQVTLSCSPISGHRSVSWYQQTPGQGLQFLFEYFSETQRNKGNFPGRFSGRQFSNSRSEMNVSTLELGDSALYLCASCVLGAGGYTGELFFGEGSRLTVL.

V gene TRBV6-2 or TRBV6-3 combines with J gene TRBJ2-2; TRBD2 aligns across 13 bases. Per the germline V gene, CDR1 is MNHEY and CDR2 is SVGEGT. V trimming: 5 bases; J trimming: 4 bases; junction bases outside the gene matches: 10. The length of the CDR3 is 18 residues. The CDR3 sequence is CASSGTRGLAGSTGELFF. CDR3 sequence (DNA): TGTGCCAGCAGTGGGACCCGGGGACTAGCGGGGTCCACCGGGGAGCTGTTTTTT.

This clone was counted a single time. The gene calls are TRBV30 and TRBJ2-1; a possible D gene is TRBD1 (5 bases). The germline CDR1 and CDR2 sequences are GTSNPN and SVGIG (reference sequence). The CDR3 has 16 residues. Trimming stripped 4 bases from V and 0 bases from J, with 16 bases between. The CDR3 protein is CAWKRGELSSYNEQFF. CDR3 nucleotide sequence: TGTGCCTGGAAAAGGGGCGAATTGAGCTCCTACAATGAGCAGTTCTTC.

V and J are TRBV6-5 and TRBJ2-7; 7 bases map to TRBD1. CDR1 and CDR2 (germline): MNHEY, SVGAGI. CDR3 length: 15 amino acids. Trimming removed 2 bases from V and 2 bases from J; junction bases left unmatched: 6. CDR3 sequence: CASSYAARGTYEQYF. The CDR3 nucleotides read TGTGCCAGCAGTTACGCGGCCAGGGGGACCTACGAGCAGTACTTC.

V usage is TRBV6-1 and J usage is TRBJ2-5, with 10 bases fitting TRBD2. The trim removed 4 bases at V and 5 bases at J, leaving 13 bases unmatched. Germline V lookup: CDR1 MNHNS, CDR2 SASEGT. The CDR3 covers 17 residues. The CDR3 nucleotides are TGTGCCAGCAGTGGGGCGTGGTCTAGCGGGAGTTCGGAGACCCAGTACTTC. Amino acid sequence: CASSGAWSSGSSETQYF.

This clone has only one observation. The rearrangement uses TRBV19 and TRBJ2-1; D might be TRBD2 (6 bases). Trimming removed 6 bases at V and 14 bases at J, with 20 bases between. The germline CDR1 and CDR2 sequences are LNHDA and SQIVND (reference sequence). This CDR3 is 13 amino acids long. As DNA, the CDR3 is TGTGCCAGTAGGAGCATAACCGGGACTCCAGAGTTCTTC. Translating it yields CASRSITGTPEFF.

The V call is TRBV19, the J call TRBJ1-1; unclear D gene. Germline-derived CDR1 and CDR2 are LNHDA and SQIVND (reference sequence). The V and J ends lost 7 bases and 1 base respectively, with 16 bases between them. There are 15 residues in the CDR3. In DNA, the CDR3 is TGTGCCAGTACCGTAACAAGGTCGGAGAACACTGAAGCTTTCTTT. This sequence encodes CASTVTRSENTEAFF. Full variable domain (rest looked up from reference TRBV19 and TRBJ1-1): DGGITQSPKYLFRKEGQNVTLSCEQNLNHDAMYWYRQDPGQGLRLIYYSQIVNDFQKGDIAEGYSVSREKKESFPLTVTSAQKNPTAFYLCASTVTRSENTEAFFGQGTRLTVV.

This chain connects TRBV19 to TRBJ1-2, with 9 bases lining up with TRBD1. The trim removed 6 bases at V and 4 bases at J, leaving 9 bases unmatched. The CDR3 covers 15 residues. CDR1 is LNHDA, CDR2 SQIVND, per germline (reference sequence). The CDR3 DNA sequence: TGTGCCAGTAGGAAACAGGGGGCACTTGGCTATGGCTACACCTTC. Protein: CASRKQGALGYGYTF.

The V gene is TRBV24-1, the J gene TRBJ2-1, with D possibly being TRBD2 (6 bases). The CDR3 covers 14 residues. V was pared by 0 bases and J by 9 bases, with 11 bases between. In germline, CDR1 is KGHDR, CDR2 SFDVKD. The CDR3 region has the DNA TGTGCCACCAGTGATTTGGTCTGGGGAGGTGAGCAGTTCTTC. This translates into CATSDLVWGGEQFF.

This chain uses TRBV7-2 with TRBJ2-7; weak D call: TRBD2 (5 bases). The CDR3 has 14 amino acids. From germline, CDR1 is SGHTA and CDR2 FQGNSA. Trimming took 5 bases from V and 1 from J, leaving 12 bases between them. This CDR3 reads CASSPAGLSYEQYF. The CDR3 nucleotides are TGTGCCAGCAGCCCCGCGGGTTTGTCCTACGAGCAGTACTTC.

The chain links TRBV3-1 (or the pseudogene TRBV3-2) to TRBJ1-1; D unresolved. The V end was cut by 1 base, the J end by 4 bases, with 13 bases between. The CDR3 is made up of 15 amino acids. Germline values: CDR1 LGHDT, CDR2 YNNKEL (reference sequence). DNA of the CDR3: TGTGCCAGCAGCCAAGCCCCATCCCTGGGCACTGAAGCTTTCTTT. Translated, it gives CASSQAPSLGTEAFF.

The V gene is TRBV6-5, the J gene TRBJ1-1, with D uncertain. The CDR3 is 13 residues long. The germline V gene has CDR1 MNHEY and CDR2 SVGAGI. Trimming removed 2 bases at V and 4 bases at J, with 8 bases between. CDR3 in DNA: TGTGCCAGCAGTTACGACACAGCCACTGAAGCTTTCTTT. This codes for CASSYDTATEAFF.

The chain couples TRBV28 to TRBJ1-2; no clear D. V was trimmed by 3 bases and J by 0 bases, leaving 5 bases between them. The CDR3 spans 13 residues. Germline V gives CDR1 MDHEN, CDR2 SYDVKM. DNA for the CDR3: TGTGCCAGCAGTTTCGAATCTAACTATGGCTACACCTTC. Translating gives CASSFESNYGYTF.